This T cell receptor (beta chain) originates from a study of monozygotic twins with inflammatory bowel disease. Overall study findings and caveats: Differing immunosuppressive treatments may have added variability to patient repertoires. Subtypes among T cells remained indistinguishable.

Remarks on this clonotype: Its antigen remains unknown.

UMIs incorporating a 6-nucleotide sample barcode were appended by means of template switching. TCRdb re-called the 5' RACE reads, yielding one record per CDR3 amino acid sequence without DNA. This table lists about 450,000 distinct CDR3 sequences. In germline, CDR1 is SGHDN, CDR2 FVKESK. There are 12 residues in the CDR3. Sequences were obtained from blood. The V and J genes are TRBV14 and TRBJ2-1; TCRdb picks TRBD1, but there is no DNA to check that call. This TCR derives from a human donor with ulcerative colitis or Crohn's disease, or a healthy co-twin of an affected twin (not recorded which). The CDR3 sequence: CASSPSRVEQFF.